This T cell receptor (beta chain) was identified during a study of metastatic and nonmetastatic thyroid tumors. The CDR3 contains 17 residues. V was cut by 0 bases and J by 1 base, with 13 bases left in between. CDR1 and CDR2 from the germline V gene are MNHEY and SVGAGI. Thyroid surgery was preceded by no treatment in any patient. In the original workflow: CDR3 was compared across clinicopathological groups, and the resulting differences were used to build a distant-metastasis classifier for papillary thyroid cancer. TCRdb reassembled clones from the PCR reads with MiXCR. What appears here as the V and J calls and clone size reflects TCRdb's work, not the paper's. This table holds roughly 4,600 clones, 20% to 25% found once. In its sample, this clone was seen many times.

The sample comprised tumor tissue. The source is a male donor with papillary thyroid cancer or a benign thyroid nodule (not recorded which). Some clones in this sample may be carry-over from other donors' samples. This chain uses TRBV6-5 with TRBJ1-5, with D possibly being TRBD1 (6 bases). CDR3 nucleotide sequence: TGTGCCAGCAGTTACTCAACAGGGCACTACAGCAATCAGCCCCAGCATTTT. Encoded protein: CASSYSTGHYSNQPQHF.